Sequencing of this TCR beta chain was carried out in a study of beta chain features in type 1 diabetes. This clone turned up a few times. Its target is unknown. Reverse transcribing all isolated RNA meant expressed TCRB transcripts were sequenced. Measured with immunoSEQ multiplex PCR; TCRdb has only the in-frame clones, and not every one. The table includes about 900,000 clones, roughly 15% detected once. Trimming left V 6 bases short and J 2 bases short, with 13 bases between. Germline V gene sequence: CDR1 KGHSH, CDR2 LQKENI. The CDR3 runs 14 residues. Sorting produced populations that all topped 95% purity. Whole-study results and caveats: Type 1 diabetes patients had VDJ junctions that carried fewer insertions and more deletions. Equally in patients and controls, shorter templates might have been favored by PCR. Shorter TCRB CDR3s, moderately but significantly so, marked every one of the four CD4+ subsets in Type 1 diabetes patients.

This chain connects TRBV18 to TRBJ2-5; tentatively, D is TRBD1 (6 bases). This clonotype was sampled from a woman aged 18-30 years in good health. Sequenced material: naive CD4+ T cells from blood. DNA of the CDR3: TGTGCCAGCTCGGGACCGGGACATCAAGAGACCCAGTACTTC. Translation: CASSGPGHQETQYF. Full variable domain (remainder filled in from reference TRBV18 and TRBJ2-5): NAGVMQNPRHLVRRRGQEARLRCSPMKGHSHVYWYRQLPEEGLKFMVYLQKENIIDESGMPKERFSAEFPKEGPSILRIQQVVRGDSAAYFCASSGPGHQETQYFGPGTRLLVL.